The 19 T cell receptor beta chains given below trace back to one sample, sequenced in a study of OX40 agonist ivuxolimab in advanced cancers. The library was made by the immunoSEQ multiplex PCR assay. TCRdb mirrors the immuneACCESS table, restricted to in-frame sequences. Some clones are absent from its copies; in checked studies, under half trace to an unresolved V gene, and the reason for the others is unknown. The sample yields some 60,000 clones; 75% to 95% were counted once. The ten largest make up more than 9.5% of the sample. Here the sequenced sample was CD4+ or CD8+ T cells sorted from blood, taken in a trial of the OX40 agonist ivuxolimab. All receptors derive from an adult with an advanced solid tumor such as melanoma, head and neck, liver or kidney cancer.

The rearrangement uses TRBV25-1 and TRBJ2-7, with D maybe TRBD2 (5 bases). The CDR3 loop spans 15 amino acids. Germline-derived CDR1 and CDR2 are MGHDK and SYGVNS. V gave up 4 bases and J gave up 0 bases, with 13 bases separating them. The CDR3 reads CASSGGLLSSYEQYF. Here the CDR3 DNA reads TGTGCCAGCAGTGGAGGACTTTTGAGCTCCTACGAGCAGTACTTC.

To note about this clone: This sample also contains other DNA sequences that code for the same CDR3. The chain couples TRBV9 to TRBJ2-1; 12 positions agree with TRBD2. CDR3 size: 16 residues. Germline CDR1 is SGDLS and CDR2 is YYNGEE. Germline trimming cut 4 bases from V and 4 bases from J; bases unmatched to any gene: 6. The DNA for the CDR3 is TGTGCCAGCAGCTCCGGACTAGCGGGATTATACAATGAGCAGTTCTTC. It yields the protein CASSSGLAGLYNEQFF.

This sequence joins TRBV4-2 and TRBJ1-1; tentative D call: TRBD1 (6 bases). Trimming removed 0 bases from V and 6 bases from J, with 23 bases in between. The CDR3 is 18 amino acids. Germline lookup yields CDR1 LGHNA and CDR2 YNFKEQ. This chain's CDR3 is CASSQELGVARGGAEAFF. The CDR3 DNA sequence: TGTGCCAGCAGCCAAGAGCTCGGGGTGGCTAGAGGGGGGGCTGAAGCTTTCTTT.

The gene calls are TRBV27 and TRBJ2-7, with TRBD2 matching over 14 bases. The CDR3 covers 17 residues. Germline CDR1 MNHEY, CDR2 SMNVEV (reference sequence). V gave up 0 bases and J gave up 5 bases; unmatched junction bases: 6. CDR3 residues: CASSLSWGLAGVNEQYF. The CDR3 DNA is TGTGCCAGCAGTTTATCGTGGGGACTAGCGGGAGTCAACGAGCAGTACTTC.

CDR3 in DNA: TGTGCCAGCAGCCACGGGTACAATGAGCAGTTCTTC. Encoded protein: CASSHGYNEQFF. V is TRBV5-6 and J is TRBJ2-1; D gene ambiguous. Deletions cut 4 bases from V and 4 bases from J, with 6 bases between. Germline values: CDR1 SGHDT, CDR2 YYEEEE. This CDR3 spans 12 amino acids.

This clone was detected only once. The chain has TRBV7-9 and TRBJ2-5, with D hard to call. CDR1 is SEHNR and CDR2 is FQNEAQ in the germline V gene (reference sequence). The CDR3 runs 15 residues. The V gene lost 0 bases and the J gene lost 5 bases, with 13 bases spanning the gap. The DNA for the CDR3 is TGTGCCAGCAGCTTAGCGTACGACGTCCCCGAGACCCAGTACTTC. It yields the protein CASSLAYDVPETQYF.

The chain has TRBV29-1 and TRBJ2-7; no definite D call. The germline gives CDR1 SQVTM, CDR2 ANQGSEA. V was clipped by 4 bases and J by 1 base, with 5 bases between them. This CDR3 has 11 residues. The CDR3 here is CSVASSYEQYF. The CDR3 nucleotides are TGCAGCGTTGCGAGTTCCTACGAGCAGTACTTC.

Note on this clone: Other DNA sequences in the same sample also yield this CDR3. The rearrangement joins TRBV5-1 to TRBJ2-1; 10 nucleotides align to TRBD2. Trimming took 5 bases from V and 4 from J; bases not matched to a gene: 3. Germline loops: CDR1 SGHRS, CDR2 YFSETQ. The CDR3 loop spans 14 amino acids. The CDR3 here is CASSSSGGYNEQFF. The DNA for the CDR3 is TGCGCCAGCAGTTCTAGCGGGGGATACAATGAGCAGTTCTTC.

This clone was counted only a few times. The V and J genes are TRBV6-1 and TRBJ1-1; the D gene is possibly TRBD1 (5 bases). In germline, CDR1 is MNHNS, CDR2 SASEGT. The CDR3 covers 15 residues. V shed 2 bases and J shed 1 base, with 11 bases lying between them. The CDR3 loop is CASSESPTGNTEAFF. The CDR3 coding sequence is TGTGCCAGCAGTGAATCCCCAACAGGGAACACTGAAGCTTTCTTT.

The chain couples TRBV4-1 to TRBJ2-5; 10 nucleotides match TRBD1. This CDR3 is 16 amino acids long. Losses at the gene ends were 4 bases for V and 3 bases for J; bases not matched to a gene: 8. Germline V CDR1 and CDR2: MGHRA, YSYEKL. This chain's CDR3 is CASSLSAGTGEETQYF. CDR3 coding DNA: TGCGCCAGCAGCCTCTCCGCCGGGACAGGGGAAGAGACCCAGTACTTC.

The chain links TRBV9 to TRBJ2-5, with 10 positions matching TRBD2. Trimming removed 3 bases from V and 3 bases from J; junction bases left unmatched: 2. The CDR3 spans 14 residues. Germline V gene lookup returns CDR1 SGDLS and CDR2 YYNGEE. CDR3 sequence (DNA): TGTGCCAGCAGCGGGACTAGCGGTGAAGAGACCCAGTACTTC. Encoded protein: CASSGTSGEETQYF. The variable domain in full, completed from reference TRBV9 and TRBJ2-5, reads DSGVTQTPKHLITATGQRVTLRCSPRSGDLSVYWYQQSLDQGLQFLIQYYNGEERAKGNILERFSAQQFPDLHSELNLSSLELGDSALYFCASSGTSGEETQYFGPGTRLLVL.

The CDR3 is CASSEAGEYEQYF. CDR3 nucleotide sequence: TGTGCCAGCAGTGAAGCGGGGGAGTACGAGCAGTACTTC. V gene TRBV6-1 combines with J gene TRBJ2-7; D assignment may be TRBD1 or TRBD2 (5 bases each). Germline V gives CDR1 MNHNS, CDR2 SASEGT. V lost 0 bases, J lost 4 bases, and 7 bases lay in between. CDR3 size: 13 residues.

The rearrangement uses TRBV28 and TRBJ2-1; TRBD2 matches 7 bases. From germline, CDR1 is MDHEN and CDR2 SYDVKM. The CDR3 totals 15 residues. V shed 6 bases and J 2 bases; nucleotides not matched to a gene: 7. DNA for the CDR3: TGTGCCAGCAGGTATACTAGCGTTACCTACAATGAGCAGTTCTTC. Translating it yields CASRYTSVTYNEQFF.

The gene calls are TRBV10-3 and TRBJ1-1, with TRBD1 as a possible D gene (5 bases). The V gene lost 11 bases and the J gene lost 2 bases, with 12 bases spanning the gap. The CDR3 has 12 amino acids. Germline values: CDR1 ENHRY, CDR2 SYGVKD. CDR3 in DNA: TGTGCCTCCCGGAGGGGTAACACTGAAGCTTTCTTT. Its translation is CASRRGNTEAFF.

The V and J genes are TRBV5-5 and TRBJ2-7; 13 bases agree with TRBD2. Germline CDR1 is SGHKS and CDR2 is YYEKEE (reference sequence). Germline trimming cut 2 bases from V and 5 bases from J; bases unmatched to any gene: 13. The CDR3 is 18 amino acids. The CDR3 DNA reads as TGTGCCAGCAGCTTTACCCCTTGGACTAGCGGGAGTAACCACGAGCAGTACTTC. Its protein product is CASSFTPWTSGSNHEQYF.

The V call is TRBV19, the J call TRBJ2-3; no firm D call. The CDR3 covers 14 residues. The germline gives CDR1 LNHDA, CDR2 SQIVND (reference sequence). V was shortened by 3 bases and J by 6 bases, with 13 bases between the two germline ends. CDR3 amino acids: CASSMAFVGDTQYF. The CDR3 DNA reads TGTGCCAGTAGTATGGCATTTGTCGGGGATACGCAGTATTTT.

The V gene is TRBV29-1, the J gene TRBJ2-7; D might be TRBD2 (5 bases). CDR3 size: 11 residues. Germline assignment: CDR1 SQVTM and CDR2 ANQGSEA. Trimming left V 3 bases short and J 5 bases short, with 8 bases between. The CDR3 coding sequence is TGCAGCGTTGAGTACGGGGACGAGCAGTACTTC. It specifies CSVEYGDEQYF.

The genes are TRBV4-1 and TRBJ1-2, with D possibly matching TRBD1 (6 bases). The CDR3 extends over 15 amino acids. V dropped 1 base and J dropped 4 bases, with 13 bases sitting between them. Germline lookup yields CDR1 MGHRA and CDR2 YSYEKL. CDR3: CASSQVAGDLYGYTF. CDR3 nucleotides: TGCGCCAGCAGCCAAGTAGCAGGGGACCTCTATGGCTACACCTTC.

The chain combines TRBV2 with TRBJ2-7, with D perhaps TRBD1 (6 bases). This CDR3 is built from 15 residues. Germline-derived CDR1 and CDR2 are SNHLY and FYNNEI. V lost 10 bases and J 6 bases, leaving 25 bases between the germline ends. CDR3 sequence (DNA): TGTGCCACCACGCCCGGGACACAACCTACCAGCGAGCAGTACTTC. Amino acids: CATTPGTQPTSEQYF.